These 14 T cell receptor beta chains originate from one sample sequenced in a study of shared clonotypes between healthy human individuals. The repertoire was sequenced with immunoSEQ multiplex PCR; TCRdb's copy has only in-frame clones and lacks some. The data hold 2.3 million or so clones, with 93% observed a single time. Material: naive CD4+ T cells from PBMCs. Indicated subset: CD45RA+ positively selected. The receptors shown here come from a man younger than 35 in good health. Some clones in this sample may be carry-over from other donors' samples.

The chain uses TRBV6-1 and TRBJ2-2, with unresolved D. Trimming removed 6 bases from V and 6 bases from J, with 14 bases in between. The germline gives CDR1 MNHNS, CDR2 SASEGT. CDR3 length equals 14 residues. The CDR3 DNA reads TGTGCCAGCAGGAACACGAGGCACGCCGGGGAGCTGTTTTTT. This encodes CASRNTRHAGELFF.

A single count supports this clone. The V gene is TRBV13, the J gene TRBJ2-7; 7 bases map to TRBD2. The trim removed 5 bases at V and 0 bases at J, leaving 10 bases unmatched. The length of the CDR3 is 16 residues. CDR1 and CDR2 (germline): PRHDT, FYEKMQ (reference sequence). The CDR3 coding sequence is TGTGCCAGCAGCGCAGGGAGGGGCCTCAGCTCCTACGAGCAGTACTTC. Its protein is CASSAGRGLSSYEQYF.

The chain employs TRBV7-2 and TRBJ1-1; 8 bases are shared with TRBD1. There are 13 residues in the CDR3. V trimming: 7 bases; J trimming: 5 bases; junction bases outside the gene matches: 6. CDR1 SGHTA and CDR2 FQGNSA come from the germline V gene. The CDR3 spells CASTLTGGTEAFF. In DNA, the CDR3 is TGTGCCAGCACCCTTACAGGGGGAACTGAAGCTTTCTTT. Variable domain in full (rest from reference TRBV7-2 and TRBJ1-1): GAGVSQSPSNKVTEKGKDVELRCDPISGHTALYWYRQSLGQGLEFLIYFQGNSAPDKSGLPSDRFSAERTGGSVSTLTIQRTQQEDSAVYLCASTLTGGTEAFFGQGTRLTVV.

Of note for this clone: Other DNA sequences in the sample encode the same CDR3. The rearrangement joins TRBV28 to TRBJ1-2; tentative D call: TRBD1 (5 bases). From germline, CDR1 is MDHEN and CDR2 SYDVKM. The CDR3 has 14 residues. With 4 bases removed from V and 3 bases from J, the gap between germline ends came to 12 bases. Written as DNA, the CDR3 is TGTGCCAGCAGTTCCGGTCGGGGCGACTATGGCTACACCTTC. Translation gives CASSSGRGDYGYTF.

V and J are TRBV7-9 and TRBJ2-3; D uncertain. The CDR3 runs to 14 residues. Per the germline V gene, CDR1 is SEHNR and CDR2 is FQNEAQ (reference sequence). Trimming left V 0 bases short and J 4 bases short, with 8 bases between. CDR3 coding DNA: TGTGCCAGCAGCTTAGCGTCGGCGGCAGATACGCAGTATTTT. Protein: CASSLASAADTQYF.

The CDR3 here is CASSLARLAGGPVETQYF. CDR3 sequence (DNA): TGTGCCAGCAGCTTAGCGCGGCTAGCGGGAGGGCCGGTGGAGACCCAGTACTTC. This rearrangement joins TRBV7-2 to TRBJ2-5; TRBD2 agrees at 12 bases. CDR1 and CDR2 (germline): SGHTA, FQGNSA. After removal of 0 bases from V and 5 bases from J, the junction contained 10 bases not matched to a gene. The CDR3 has 18 amino acids.

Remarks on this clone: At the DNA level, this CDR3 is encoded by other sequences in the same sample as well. The CDR3 nucleotides are TGCAGCGTTGAGGGAGGAGGTGAGACCCAGTACTTC. It codes for CSVEGGGETQYF. The J gene is TRBJ2-5, the V gene TRBV29-1; D possibly corresponds to TRBD2 (6 bases). Germline-derived CDR1 and CDR2 are SQVTM and ANQGSEA. Trimming took 3 bases from V and 5 from J, leaving 10 bases between them. CDR3 length: 12 residues.

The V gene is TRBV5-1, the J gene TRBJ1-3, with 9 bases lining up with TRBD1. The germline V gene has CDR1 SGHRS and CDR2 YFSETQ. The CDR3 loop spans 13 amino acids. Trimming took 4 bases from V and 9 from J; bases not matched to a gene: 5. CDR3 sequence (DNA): TGCGCCAGCAGCCTAGGACAGGGGTCCACCATATATTTT. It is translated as CASSLGQGSTIYF.

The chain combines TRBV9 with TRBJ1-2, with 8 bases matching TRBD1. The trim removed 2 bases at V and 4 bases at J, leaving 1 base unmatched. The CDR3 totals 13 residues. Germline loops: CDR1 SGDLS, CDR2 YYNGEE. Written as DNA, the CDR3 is TGTGCCAGCAGCGTGACAGGGGCCTATGGCTACACCTTC. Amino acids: CASSVTGAYGYTF.

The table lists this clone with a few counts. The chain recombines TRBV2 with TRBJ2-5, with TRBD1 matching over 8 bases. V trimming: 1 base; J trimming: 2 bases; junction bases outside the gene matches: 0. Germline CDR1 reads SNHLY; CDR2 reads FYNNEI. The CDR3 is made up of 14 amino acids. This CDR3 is CASSEGTGQETQYF. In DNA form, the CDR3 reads TGTGCCAGCAGTGAAGGGACAGGGCAAGAGACCCAGTACTTC.

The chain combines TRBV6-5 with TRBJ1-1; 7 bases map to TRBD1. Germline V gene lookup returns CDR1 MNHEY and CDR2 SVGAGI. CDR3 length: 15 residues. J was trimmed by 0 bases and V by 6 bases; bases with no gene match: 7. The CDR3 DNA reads TGTGCCAGCAGAAACCGAGGGACAGTGAACACTGAAGCTTTCTTT. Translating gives CASRNRGTVNTEAFF.

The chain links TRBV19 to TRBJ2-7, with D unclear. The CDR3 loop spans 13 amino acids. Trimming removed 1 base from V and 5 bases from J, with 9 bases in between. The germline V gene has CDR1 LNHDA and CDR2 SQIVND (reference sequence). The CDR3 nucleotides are TGTGCCAGTAGTATAGTCGTAAGGGACGAGCAGTACTTC. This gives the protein CASSIVVRDEQYF.

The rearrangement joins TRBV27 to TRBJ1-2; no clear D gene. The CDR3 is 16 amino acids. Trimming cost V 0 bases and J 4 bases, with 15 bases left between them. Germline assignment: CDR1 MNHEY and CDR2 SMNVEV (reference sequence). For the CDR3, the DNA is TGTGCCAGCAGTTTATCTATTGGCGCCCCGGGCTATGGCTACACCTTC. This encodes CASSLSIGAPGYGYTF.

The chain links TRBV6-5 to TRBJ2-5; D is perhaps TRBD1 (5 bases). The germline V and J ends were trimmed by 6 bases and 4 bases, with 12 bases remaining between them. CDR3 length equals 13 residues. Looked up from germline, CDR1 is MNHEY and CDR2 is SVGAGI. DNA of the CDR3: TGTGCCAGCAGAGACAGAGACCGAGAGACCCAGTACTTC. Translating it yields CASRDRDRETQYF.